What follows are 12 T cell receptor beta chains derived from one specimen sequenced in a study of cytomegalovirus exposure and HLA in healthy donors. Vbeta (60) and Jbeta (13) primers were used in the PCR. This table comes from immunoSEQ multiplex PCR, and its TCRdb copy is limited to in-frame clones, with some not included. The table records approximately 130,000 clones, roughly 73% of them present only once. The sample was PBMCs. These receptors originate from a male donor in good health and CMV-seronegative.

This chain links TRBV6-1 with TRBJ2-7, with D possibly being TRBD1 (5 bases). Trimming stripped 6 bases from V and 5 bases from J, with 17 bases between. CDR3 length: 14 residues. The V gene's germline CDR1 is MNHNS and CDR2 SASEGT. The CDR3 protein is CASSVVPGRDEQYF. CDR3 DNA sequence: TGTGCCAGCAGCGTCGTGCCAGGGCGCGACGAGCAGTACTTC.

The chain recombines TRBV4-2 with TRBJ2-3; 10 bases are a match to TRBD2. The germline CDR1 and CDR2 sequences are LGHNA and YNFKEQ. Unmatched junction bases numbered 12, after V lost 2 bases and J lost 7 bases. The CDR3 sequence is 17 residues long. In DNA, the CDR3 is TGTGCCAGCAGCCAACGGACTAGCGGACTTGTCACGAATACGCAGTATTTT. This sequence encodes CASSQRTSGLVTNTQYF.

This clone was observed a single time. The chain employs TRBV4-3 and TRBJ1-2; the D gene is possibly TRBD1 (5 bases). This CDR3 region has 15 residues. Trimming shortened V by 3 bases and J by 2 bases, and 13 bases separated the two germline ends. The V gene's germline CDR1 is LGHNA and CDR2 YSLEER. This CDR3 is CASSQQLGGNYGYTF. The CDR3 DNA reads TGCGCCAGCAGCCAGCAGCTCGGGGGAAACTATGGCTACACCTTC.

The chain joins TRBV7-8 to TRBJ1-4; 7 positions agree with TRBD1. The CDR3 runs to 15 residues. Trimming removed 4 bases from V and 5 bases from J; junction bases left unmatched: 7. Germline V lookup: CDR1 SGHVS, CDR2 FQNEAQ. CDR3 loop: CASSSRGTVNEKLFF. As DNA, the CDR3 is TGTGCCAGCAGCTCCCGGGGGACAGTCAATGAAAAACTGTTTTTT.

This clone was detected only once. This chain connects TRBV10-1 to TRBJ2-5; 7 bases line up with TRBD1. Germline V gene sequence: CDR1 WNHNN, CDR2 SYGVQD (reference sequence). V shed 8 bases, J shed 7 bases, and the junction held 13 bases outside the gene matches. The CDR3 covers 14 residues. The CDR3 loop reads CASPGQHHHRTQYF. In DNA form, the CDR3 reads TGCGCCAGCCCGGGACAGCACCACCACCGGACCCAGTACTTC.

The genes are TRBV7-2 and TRBJ2-7; the match to TRBD2 covers 8 bases. Per germline, CDR1 SGHTA and CDR2 FQGNSA. Losses at the gene ends were 1 base for V and 7 bases for J; bases not matched to a gene: 6. The CDR3 runs to 14 residues. DNA of the CDR3: TGTGCCAGCAGCTTAGGGACTAGCTTTGGGGAGCAGTACTTC. It is translated as CASSLGTSFGEQYF.

The rearrangement links TRBV19 to TRBJ2-1; D is uncertain. The CDR3 loop spans 13 amino acids. The V end lost 5 bases, the J end lost 2 bases, and 7 bases lay between the germline ends. Per the germline V gene, CDR1 is LNHDA and CDR2 is SQIVND (reference sequence). The CDR3 sequence: CASSVGPYNEQFF. The CDR3, as DNA: TGTGCCAGTAGTGTGGGCCCCTACAATGAGCAGTTCTTC.

The V call is TRBV27, the J call TRBJ2-3; 11 bases are shared with TRBD2. This CDR3 is 18 amino acids long. Germline assignment: CDR1 MNHEY and CDR2 SMNVEV (reference sequence). With 5 bases clipped from V and 0 bases from J, the junction kept 10 bases outside the gene matches. The CDR3 bases are TGTGCCAGCAGTCCCAGACTAGCGGGGTCGTCTAGCACAGATACGCAGTATTTT. This gives the protein CASSPRLAGSSSTDTQYF.

V and J are TRBV18 and TRBJ1-2, with 8 bases lining up with TRBD1. The germline V gene encodes CDR1 KGHSH and CDR2 LQKENI. The CDR3 consists of 16 residues. J gave up 5 bases and V 5 bases, and 13 bases lay outside the gene matches. CDR3 sequence (DNA): TGTGCCAGCTCAACTACGCTTGGACAGGGAGAATATGGCTACACCTTC. This gives the protein CASSTTLGQGEYGYTF.

This chain connects TRBV30 to TRBJ1-2; tentative D call: TRBD1 (6 bases). Germline assignment: CDR1 GTSNPN and CDR2 SVGIG (reference sequence). V lost 8 bases to trimming and J lost 5 bases, with 15 bases between them. This CDR3 is 12 amino acids long. The CDR3 reads CAVPKQGYGYTF. The CDR3 DNA is TGTGCCGTTCCGAAACAGGGTTATGGCTACACCTTC.

The chain combines TRBV5-1 with TRBJ2-5; TRBD2 aligns across 10 bases. Trimming removed 1 base from V and 4 bases from J; junction bases left unmatched: 22. Germline V lookup: CDR1 SGHRS, CDR2 YFSETQ. CDR3 length: 21 residues. The CDR3 reads CASSLPAGGKRGGPPPETQYF. CDR3 nucleotides: TGCGCCAGCAGCTTGCCGGCAGGGGGGAAGCGGGGGGGCCCCCCCCCAGAGACCCAGTACTTC.

This chain connects TRBV7-2 to TRBJ2-7; possibly TRBD2 for D (6 bases). CDR1 and CDR2 from the germline V gene are SGHTA and FQGNSA. V was pared by 2 bases and J by 2 bases, with 10 bases between. The CDR3 has 14 amino acids. The CDR3 DNA is TGTGCCAGCAGCTTATCCGGAGGGGCCTACGAGCAGTACTTC. Translation: CASSLSGGAYEQYF.